The 20 T cell receptor beta chains in this list originate from one sample, sequenced in a study of T cells in Graves' hyperthyroidism and ophthalmopathy (dated by TCRdb to between 2019 and 2020). Libraries were made using multiplex PCR. The run used an Illumina HiSeq 2000. Amplification of TCR beta CDR3 regions was carried out from RNA transcripts. The TCR CDR3 was subjected to a first round of RT-PCR using the HTBI primer set and the Qiagen OneStep RT-PCR kit. TCRdb's own reprocessing of the public reads used fastp at Q25 and MiXCR and kept productive beta chains. Rows merge per CDR3 protein into single entries with the most common DNA and genes. The sample table records approximately 610,000 distinct CDR3 sequences; approximately 15% of these occur just once. Clones ranked in the top ten supply about 18% of the sample. The sample was blood. The receptors come from a woman aged 18-29 years with Graves' hyperthyroidism.

Ten or more counts support this clonotype. The rearrangement uses TRBV30 and TRBJ2-1, with D hard to call. The CDR3 has 13 residues. Trimming left V 4 bases short and J 0 bases short, with 7 bases between. CDR1 is GTSNPN and CDR2 is SVGIG in the germline V gene (reference sequence). CDR3 amino acids: CAWTRYSYNEQFF. The CDR3 DNA is TGTGCCTGGACAAGATACTCCTACAATGAGCAGTTCTTC.

This clonotype occurred a few times. The genes are TRBV3-1 and TRBJ2-1, with TRBD2 identical over 7 bases. Germline V gene lookup returns CDR1 LGHDT and CDR2 YNNKEL (reference sequence). The CDR3 spans 20 residues. V trimming: 4 bases; J trimming: 1 base; junction bases outside the gene matches: 19. In DNA form, the CDR3 reads TGTGCCAGCAGCCCGAAATATTCGGTTATGCGGGAGTGGTCCTACAATGAGCAGTTCTTC. The encoded protein is CASSPKYSVMREWSYNEQFF.

This clonotype was observed a handful of times. The V call is TRBV7-9, the J call TRBJ2-7; D possibly corresponds to TRBD2 (5 bases). The V end was cut by 0 bases, the J end by 4 bases, with 19 bases between. This CDR3 region has 17 residues. Per the germline V gene, CDR1 is SEHNR and CDR2 is FQNEAQ (reference sequence). CDR3 in amino acids: CASSLANRIGVAYEQYF. CDR3 bases: TGTGCCAGCAGCTTAGCGAATAGGATCGGGGTGGCATACGAGCAGTACTTC.

This clonotype was seen at least ten times. The gene calls are TRBV5-6 and TRBJ2-3; the D gene is possibly TRBD2 (7 bases). CDR3 length equals 17 residues. The germline V gene encodes CDR1 SGHDT and CDR2 YYEEEE. Trimming stripped 0 bases from V and 0 bases from J, with 14 bases between. This chain's CDR3 is CASSLATGGLSTDTQYF. The DNA of the CDR3 is TGTGCCAGCAGCTTGGCTACGGGGGGCCTAAGCACAGATACGCAGTATTTT. Full variable domain (rest looked up from reference TRBV5-6 and TRBJ2-3): DAGVTQSPTHLIKTRGQQVTLRCSPKSGHDTVSWYQQALGQGPQFIFQYYEEEERQRGNFPDRFSGHQFPNYSSELNVNALLLGDSALYLCASSLATGGLSTDTQYFGPGTRLTVL.

Many counts were recorded for this clonotype. The J gene is TRBJ2-7, the V gene TRBV5-6; D perhaps matches TRBD1 (5 bases). The CDR3 spans 14 residues. The V gene's germline CDR1 is SGHDT and CDR2 YYEEEE. Trimming shortened V by 0 bases and J by 3 bases, and 10 bases separated the two germline ends. The CDR3 nucleotides are TGTGCCAGCAGCTTGGCGGCAGGGCACTACGAGCAGTACTTC. It is translated as CASSLAAGHYEQYF.

This clonotype was found many times. V and J are TRBV28 and TRBJ1-1, with TRBD1 identical over 9 bases. Germline V gives CDR1 MDHEN, CDR2 SYDVKM. This CDR3 contains 14 residues. The V and J ends lost 3 bases and 5 bases, in that order; junction bases with no gene match: 4. CDR3 DNA: TGTGCCAGCAGTTTCAACAGGGGGCCTACTGAAGCTTTCTTT. This translates into CASSFNRGPTEAFF.

This clonotype turned up a few times. The V call is TRBV14, the J call TRBJ1-2; D is unclear. CDR1 and CDR2 (germline): SGHDN, FVKESK. V was clipped by 2 bases and J by 4 bases, with 11 bases between them. The CDR3 is 14 residues long. The CDR3 bases are TGTGCCAGCAGCCAATACCCAGCTCTCTATGGCTACACCTTC. The encoded protein is CASSQYPALYGYTF.

With regard to this clonotype: This may be a read error: a much more frequent sequence differs by one nucleotide. The chain has TRBV12-3 or TRBV12-4 and TRBJ1-5, with TRBD1 as a possible D gene (6 bases). This CDR3 has 14 amino acids. The V and J ends lost 6 bases and 5 bases respectively, with 14 bases between them. CDR3 nucleotide sequence: TGTGCCAGCAGCCCTGCAGGGGAGCATCAGCCCCAGCATTTT. It yields the protein CASSPAGEHQPQHF.

There are a few counts of this clonotype. This may stem from a read error, because a much larger clone lies one nucleotide away. The chain is built from TRBV7-2 and TRBJ1-1; D is unclear. CDR3 size: 13 residues. The germline V gene encodes CDR1 SGHTA and CDR2 FQGNSA. Trimming pared 3 bases from V and 3 bases from J, leaving 8 bases between. The CDR3 sequence is CASSLMAYTEAFF. CDR3 in DNA: TGTGCCAGCAGCTTGATGGCGTACACTGAAGCTTTCTTT.

There are a few counts of this clonotype. The chain has TRBV12-3 or TRBV12-4 and TRBJ2-1; D gene unclear. The V end was cut by 4 bases, the J end by 2 bases, with 15 bases between. The CDR3 consists of 16 residues. The CDR3 sequence is CASSSLETYAYNEQFF. As DNA, the CDR3 is TGTGCCAGCAGTTCTCTCGAAACTTACGCCTACAATGAGCAGTTCTTC.

This clonotype was observed a few times. The rearrangement uses TRBV6-1 and TRBJ1-1; D is unresolved. The V and J ends lost 6 bases and 4 bases respectively, with 21 bases between them. CDR3 length equals 16 residues. CDR1 MNHNS and CDR2 SASEGT come from the germline V gene. CDR3 nucleotide sequence: TGTGCCAGCAGGGCCGCCGCGGGGAGAAGCGGCACTGAAGCTTTCTTT. It codes for CASRAAAGRSGTEAFF.

This clonotype has a handful of counts. CDR3 nucleotides: TGTGCCAGCAGCCTGGACCAGAACACCGGGGAGCTGTTTTTT. Protein product: CASSLDQNTGELFF. The chain carries TRBV4-2 and TRBJ2-2; D is unclear. The V and J ends lost 4 bases and 1 base respectively, with 7 bases between them. CDR1 LGHNA and CDR2 YNFKEQ come from the germline V gene. This CDR3 region has 14 residues.

This clonotype was counted many times. This chain's CDR3 is CASSLGLADSYNEQFF. CDR3 nucleotide sequence: TGTGCCAGCAGCTTAGGACTAGCGGACTCCTACAATGAGCAGTTCTTC. This sequence joins TRBV7-8 and TRBJ2-1; 9 nucleotides match TRBD2. In germline, CDR1 is SGHVS, CDR2 FQNEAQ. The J segment lost 0 bases and the V segment lost 1 base, leaving 1 base of the junction unmatched. The CDR3 totals 16 residues.

V gene TRBV20-1 combines with J gene TRBJ2-2, with D perhaps matching TRBD2 (7 bases). This CDR3 is built from 16 residues. Germline values: CDR1 DFQATT, CDR2 SNEGSKA (reference sequence). V was shortened by 0 bases and J by 0 bases, with 11 bases between the two germline ends. The CDR3 coding sequence is TGCAGTGCTAGAGAGGGGGGGGCCGCGAACACCGGGGAGCTGTTTTTT. Translating it yields CSAREGGAANTGELFF.

This clonotype occurred a few times. This chain joins TRBV9 and TRBJ2-7; the D is unclear. V lost 0 bases and J 0 bases, leaving 13 bases between the germline ends. Germline V lookup: CDR1 SGDLS, CDR2 YYNGEE. This CDR3 is built from 16 residues. The CDR3 bases are TGTGCCAGCAGCGTAGCCCCACATGGAACCTCCTACGAGCAGTACTTC. It is translated as CASSVAPHGTSYEQYF.

This clonotype was seen repeatedly, ten times or more. The genes are TRBV28 and TRBJ2-7, with 8 positions matching TRBD1. The CDR3 spans 16 residues. V gave up 6 bases and J gave up 2 bases; unmatched junction bases: 12. Germline V gene sequence: CDR1 MDHEN, CDR2 SYDVKM. The CDR3: CASRGDRDRNTYEQYF. The CDR3, as DNA: TGTGCCAGCAGAGGCGACCGGGACAGGAACACCTACGAGCAGTACTTC.

This clonotype was seen ten or more times. The chain carries TRBV28 and TRBJ2-7; 8 bases are shared with TRBD2. Germline CDR1 is MDHEN and CDR2 is SYDVKM. V shed 3 bases and J 1 base; nucleotides not matched to a gene: 5. The CDR3 totals 15 residues. CDR3 sequence (DNA): TGTGCCAGCAGTTTTAGCGGGGCGTCATCCTACGAGCAGTACTTC. Amino acid sequence: CASSFSGASSYEQYF.

The J gene is TRBJ2-1, the V gene TRBV4-1, with D perhaps TRBD1 (5 bases). The CDR3 runs 15 residues. Germline V CDR1 and CDR2: MGHRA, YSYEKL. The germline V and J ends were trimmed by 6 bases and 5 bases, with 17 bases remaining between them. The DNA of the CDR3 is TGCGCCAGCAGACCCCCAGGGTCCTTCGACAATGAGCAGTTCTTC. The encoded protein is CASRPPGSFDNEQFF.

This clonotype showed up just a few times. The chain couples TRBV19 to TRBJ2-7; TRBD1 matches 7 bases. The V gene end was trimmed by 6 bases and the J gene end by 1 base; junction bases not matched to a gene: 9. This CDR3 has 15 residues. Germline V CDR1 and CDR2: LNHDA, SQIVND (reference sequence). This chain's CDR3 is CASSDRDWGSYEQYF. The CDR3 nucleotides are TGTGCCAGTAGCGACAGGGATTGGGGTTCCTACGAGCAGTACTTC.

This clonotype has a count of ten or more. The rearrangement joins TRBV7-9 to TRBJ1-1; weak D call: TRBD1 (5 bases). Trimming took off 5 bases at V and 4 bases at J, with 17 bases between the two ends. CDR3 length: 15 amino acids. The germline V gene encodes CDR1 SEHNR and CDR2 FQNEAQ (reference sequence). This CDR3 reads CASSDLRGVITEAFF. CDR3 bases: TGTGCCAGCAGCGACCTTCGAGGGGTCATCACTGAAGCTTTCTTT.